This passage covers 18 T cell receptor beta chains from one sample sequenced in a study of T cells in tuberculosis. TCRdb keeps only in-frame clones here, not all; method: immunoSEQ multiplex PCR. The sample has approximately 20,000 clones, roughly 97% seen once. The specimen sequenced was PBMCs. These TCRs come from a donor between 5 and 29 years old with latent tuberculosis or without tuberculosis infection.

This chain joins TRBV7-2 and TRBJ1-1; D unclear. This CDR3 contains 15 residues. Trimming left V 5 bases short and J 2 bases short, with 15 bases between. From germline, CDR1 is SGHTA and CDR2 FQGNSA. CDR3 sequence: CASSEGGLGNTEAFF. CDR3 nucleotides: TGTGCCAGCAGCGAGGGAGGACTGGGAAACACTGAAGCTTTCTTT.

The rearrangement links TRBV10-3 to TRBJ1-4; D is uncertain. The CDR3 is made up of 13 amino acids. Between the trimmed V and J ends, which lost 10 bases and 2 bases, there was a span of 11 bases. The germline V gene encodes CDR1 ENHRY and CDR2 SYGVKD. CDR3 bases: TGTGCCACCGCTTCCGGGACTAATGAAAAACTGTTTTTT. This codes for CATASGTNEKLFF.

This chain links TRBV10-3 with TRBJ2-2, with a tentative D call TRBD1 (5 bases). V was cut by 8 bases and J by 1 base, with 5 bases left in between. The CDR3 totals 12 residues. Germline V CDR1 and CDR2: ENHRY, SYGVKD. CDR3 residues: CAIGQNTGELFF. The CDR3 bases are TGTGCCATCGGACAGAACACCGGGGAGCTGTTTTTT.

This clone was observed once. The rearrangement joins TRBV18 to TRBJ1-5, with TRBD1 matching 10 bases. Germline V CDR1 and CDR2: KGHSH, LQKENI. This CDR3 region has 17 residues. Trimming at V came to 3 bases and at J to 2 bases, leaving 7 bases not matched to a gene. The CDR3 here is CASSPPDRGQGNQPQHF. As DNA, the CDR3 is TGTGCCAGCTCACCCCCCGACAGGGGGCAAGGCAATCAGCCCCAGCATTTT.

This chain joins TRBV4-3 and TRBJ1-2; D is undetermined. The CDR3 sequence is 15 residues long. CDR1 LGHNA and CDR2 YSLEER come from the germline V gene. Trimming left V 4 bases short and J 2 bases short, with 14 bases between. The CDR3: CASSPREGGNYGYTF. CDR3 DNA sequence: TGCGCCAGCAGCCCCCGGGAGGGAGGCAACTATGGCTACACCTTC.

This clone appeared a single time. V and J are TRBV6-6 and TRBJ1-1; 9 positions agree with TRBD1. V dropped 0 bases and J dropped 6; count of bases not matched to a gene: 2. The CDR3 spans 14 residues. Germline assignment: CDR1 MNHNY and CDR2 SVGAGI (reference sequence). The CDR3 loop reads CASSYSRQGAEAFF. For the CDR3, the DNA is TGTGCCAGCAGTTACTCAAGACAGGGGGCTGAAGCTTTCTTT.

V gene TRBV6-5 combines with J gene TRBJ2-5, with 10 bases identical to TRBD2. The junction had 5 bases not matched to a gene; V was cut back by 6 bases and J by 4 bases. The CDR3 is 14 residues long. CDR1 is MNHEY, CDR2 SVGAGI, per germline. The CDR3 sequence is CASSGLAETETQYF. The CDR3 region has the DNA TGTGCCAGCAGCGGACTAGCGGAGACAGAGACCCAGTACTTC.

This clone was observed a single time. The chain combines TRBV19 with TRBJ2-5, with 8 bases fitting TRBD1. Trimming took 9 bases from V and 5 from J; bases not matched to a gene: 8. The V gene's germline CDR1 is LNHDA and CDR2 SQIVND (reference sequence). CDR3 size: 13 residues. The CDR3 loop reads CASRQTGEETQYF. The CDR3 coding sequence is TGTGCCAGCCGGCAGACAGGGGAGGAGACCCAGTACTTC.

This chain uses TRBV2 with TRBJ1-3; 9 nucleotides align to TRBD1. With V trimmed by 5 bases and J by 6 bases, 5 bases remained unmatched. Germline-derived CDR1 and CDR2 are SNHLY and FYNNEI. The CDR3 runs to 14 residues. The CDR3 bases are TGTGCCAGCAGTCCGCGGACAGGGGAAAACACCATATATTTT. Protein product: CASSPRTGENTIYF.

This chain links TRBV7-2 with TRBJ1-1; D uncertain. CDR3 length equals 16 residues. Germline CDR1 and CDR2: SGHTA and FQGNSA. The V end was cut by 5 bases, the J end by 4 bases, with 20 bases between. Here the CDR3 reads CASSPPDWYGSTEAFF. The CDR3 DNA sequence: TGTGCCAGCAGCCCCCCCGACTGGTACGGGAGCACTGAAGCTTTCTTT.

This chain's CDR3 is CASSETVGVKKLFF. The CDR3 DNA follows: TGTGCCAGCAGTGAGACAGTAGGGGTCAAAAAACTGTTTTTT. V gene TRBV25-1 combines with J gene TRBJ1-4; D might be TRBD1 (5 bases). Germline CDR1 and CDR2: MGHDK and SYGVNS. Deletions cut 3 bases from V and 9 bases from J, with 14 bases between. The CDR3 is 14 amino acids.

V gene TRBV7-9 combines with J gene TRBJ1-3, with D perhaps TRBD1 (6 bases). This CDR3 is 15 amino acids long. V was pared by 5 bases and J by 0 bases, with 11 bases between. Germline values: CDR1 SEHNR, CDR2 FQNEAQ (reference sequence). CDR3 loop: CASSQNRASGNTIYF. CDR3 sequence (DNA): TGTGCCAGCAGCCAAAACAGGGCCTCTGGAAACACCATATATTTT. The full variable domain, its missing parts supplied by reference TRBV7-9 and TRBJ1-3, is DTGVSQNPRHKITKRGQNVTFRCDPISEHNRLYWYRQTLGQGPEFLTYFQNEAQLEKSRLLSDRFSAERPKGSFSTLEIQRTEQGDSAMYLCASSQNRASGNTIYFGEGSWLTVV.

The chain carries TRBV27 and TRBJ2-5; D not certain. This CDR3 contains 12 residues. Germline assignment: CDR1 MNHEY and CDR2 SMNVEV (reference sequence). The V end lost 5 bases, the J end lost 1 base, and 5 bases lay between the germline ends. CDR3 amino acids: CASSPGQETQYF. The CDR3 DNA follows: TGTGCCAGCAGTCCAGGCCAAGAGACCCAGTACTTC.

The rearrangement uses TRBV2 and TRBJ2-3, with a possible D match to TRBD1 (5 bases). This CDR3 spans 13 amino acids. V dropped 9 bases and J dropped 5 bases, with 15 bases sitting between them. CDR1 SNHLY and CDR2 FYNNEI come from the germline V gene. CDR3 sequence reads: CARGAAVGDTQYF. The CDR3 DNA reads TGTGCCAGAGGGGCAGCCGTCGGAGATACGCAGTATTTT.

The chain recombines TRBV6-6 with TRBJ1-1; D gene ambiguous. The CDR3 has 15 residues. The V end lost 2 bases, the J end lost 0 bases, and 10 bases lay between the germline ends. CDR1 is MNHNY, CDR2 SVGAGI, per germline (reference sequence). The CDR3 spells CASSYRRELNTEAFF. The DNA of the CDR3 is TGTGCCAGCAGTTACCGCCGGGAATTGAACACTGAAGCTTTCTTT.

The rearrangement links TRBV9 to TRBJ2-7, with D uncertain. V dropped 3 bases and J dropped 0 bases, with 7 bases sitting between them. CDR1 SGDLS and CDR2 YYNGEE come from the germline V gene. The CDR3 sequence is 13 residues long. This CDR3 is CASSGRNSYEQYF. The CDR3 DNA follows: TGTGCCAGCAGCGGGCGGAACTCCTACGAGCAGTACTTC.

A note on this clone: A read error may account for a junction end that differs from germline. The J gene is TRBJ2-6, the V gene TRBV10-2, with D perhaps matching TRBD1 (7 bases). Germline assignment: CDR1 WSHSY and CDR2 SAAADI. The CDR3 is 16 residues long. CDR3 protein: CASSEPPPGGPSGCAF. CDR3 coding DNA: TGCGCCAGCAGTGAGCCCCCCCCAGGGGGGCCAAGCGGCTGCGCTTTC.

The J gene is TRBJ1-2, the V gene TRBV7-9; D possibly corresponds to TRBD1 (6 bases). There are 15 residues in the CDR3. Trimming removed 3 bases at V and 1 base at J, with 12 bases between. CDR1 and CDR2 from the germline V gene are SEHNR and FQNEAQ (reference sequence). CDR3 DNA: TGTGCCAGCAGCTTCAACCGGGACAATAACTATGGCTACACCTTC. This sequence encodes CASSFNRDNNYGYTF.